This TCR beta chain stems from a study of cytomegalovirus exposure and HLA in healthy donors. The CDR3 length is 18 residues. Looked up from germline, CDR1 is LNHDA and CDR2 is SQIVND (reference sequence). J gave up 0 bases and V 2 bases, and 9 bases lay outside the gene matches. The PCR contained 60 Vbeta and 13 Jbeta primers. Using immunoSEQ multiplex PCR, the repertoire was profiled, and TCRdb retains in-frame clones only, with some absent. In the table there are more than 110,000 clones, around 76% of which are singletons. The specimen sequenced was PBMCs. This receptor was taken from a male donor in good health and CMV-seronegative. This chain connects TRBV19 to TRBJ2-5; 10 bases are a match to TRBD2. CDR3 protein: CASSIPTPGLAYQETQYF. The CDR3 DNA reads as TGTGCCAGTAGTATACCCACCCCGGGACTAGCGTACCAAGAGACCCAGTACTTC.